The source of this T cell receptor beta chain is a study of shared clonotypes between healthy human individuals. Overall study context: Sampling drew on donors who were a couple of women and a few men aged 18 to 49. Study findings and constraints: Genetic and exposure-history diversity was limited by the small donor number.

The authors ran the assay at deep level. Authors' data handling: Sequence data from immunoSEQ were junction-only and lacked quality scores; consequently, filtering differed. Produced via immunoSEQ multiplex PCR; TCRdb's table is partial and in-frame only. That table is the source of V, J and clone size, and D and trimming were worked out from the DNA. The repertoire holds more than 400,000 clones, with approximately 81% as singletons. The junction had 4 bases not matched to a gene; V was cut back by 3 bases and J by 1 base. Per the germline V gene, CDR1 is KGHSH and CDR2 is LQKENI. This CDR3 is built from 15 residues. With respect to this clone: No antigen is known for it.

The rearrangement uses TRBV18 and TRBJ2-7; 9 nucleotides agree with TRBD2. This TCR was recovered from a woman aged 40 to 50 in good health. Some clones in this sample may be carry-over from other donors' samples. What was sequenced was PBMCs. The CDR3 coding sequence is TGTGCCAGCTCACCCGGGAGCGGGAGGTCCTACGAGCAGTACTTC. It specifies CASSPGSGRSYEQYF.